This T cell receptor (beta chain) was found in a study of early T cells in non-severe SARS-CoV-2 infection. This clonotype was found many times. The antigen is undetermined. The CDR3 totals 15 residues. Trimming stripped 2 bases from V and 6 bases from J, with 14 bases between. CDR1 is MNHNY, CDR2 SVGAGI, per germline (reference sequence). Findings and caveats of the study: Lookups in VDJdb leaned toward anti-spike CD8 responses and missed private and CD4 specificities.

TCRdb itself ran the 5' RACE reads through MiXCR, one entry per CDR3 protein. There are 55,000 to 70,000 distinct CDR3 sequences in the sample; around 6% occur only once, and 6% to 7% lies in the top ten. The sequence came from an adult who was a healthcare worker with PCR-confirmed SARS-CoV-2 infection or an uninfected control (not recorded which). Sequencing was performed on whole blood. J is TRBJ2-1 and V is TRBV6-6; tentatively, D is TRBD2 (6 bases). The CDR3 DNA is TGTGCCAGCAGTTACCAGGAGGGCGGAAGCAATGAGCAGTTCTTC. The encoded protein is CASSYQEGGSNEQFF.